This entry lists 30 T cell receptor beta chains sequenced from one sample in a study of cytomegalovirus exposure and HLA in healthy donors. The primer mix had 60 Vbeta and 13 Jbeta primers. This table comes from immunoSEQ multiplex PCR, and its TCRdb copy is limited to in-frame clones, with some not included. The table shows approximately 160,000 clones, with under 70% occurring only once. Sample: PBMCs. These receptors came from a woman aged 35 to 49 in good health and CMV-seropositive.

The chain employs TRBV9 and TRBJ2-1; D unresolved. V lost 0 bases and J lost 2, with 9 bases in between. The CDR3 loop spans 15 amino acids. Germline CDR1 reads SGDLS; CDR2 reads YYNGEE. CDR3 sequence reads: CASSVDPATYNEQFF. The CDR3 DNA reads TGTGCCAGCAGCGTAGATCCCGCGACCTACAATGAGCAGTTCTTC.

The rearrangement joins TRBV27 to TRBJ2-3, with TRBD2 matching 15 bases. V was clipped by 5 bases and J by 1 base; unmatched bases: 10. Germline V gene sequence: CDR1 MNHEY, CDR2 SMNVEV (reference sequence). CDR3 length: 19 residues. CDR3: CASSTGLAGGPSGTDTQYF. The CDR3 nucleotides read TGTGCCAGCAGTACGGGACTAGCGGGGGGCCCCAGTGGCACAGATACGCAGTATTTT.

As to this clone: The junction departs from germline at one end; a sequencing error may be responsible. At the DNA level, this CDR3 is encoded by other sequences in the same sample as well. The rearrangement joins TRBV19 to TRBJ1-1, with 7 bases matching TRBD1. Germline loops: CDR1 LNHDA, CDR2 SQIVND (reference sequence). This CDR3 has 14 residues. This CDR3 reads CASSIGTANTEAFF. Written as DNA, the CDR3 is TGTGCCAGTAGTATCGGGACAGCGAACACTGAGGCTTTCTTT.

In this sample, this clone turned up a few times. This chain connects TRBV7-2 to TRBJ2-7; 14 bases line up with TRBD2. Germline V CDR1 and CDR2: SGHTA, FQGNSA. The CDR3 totals 17 residues. V shed 1 base and J 2 bases; nucleotides not matched to a gene: 4. The CDR3: CASSLGGTSGGAYEQYF. The DNA for the CDR3 is TGTGCCAGCAGCTTAGGGGGGACTAGCGGGGGCGCCTACGAGCAGTACTTC.

The gene calls are TRBV6-5 and TRBJ2-7, with 11 bases matching TRBD1. After removal of 6 bases from V and 10 bases from J, the junction contained 8 bases not matched to a gene. Germline CDR1 reads MNHEY; CDR2 reads SVGAGI. The CDR3 runs 13 residues. The CDR3 region is CASSTGQGGRQYF. CDR3 sequence (DNA): TGTGCCAGCAGCACGGGACAGGGGGGTCGTCAGTACTTC.

DNA of the CDR3: TGCGCCAGCAGCCGCCAACAGGGTGGGAGCGAGTACGAGCAGTACTTC. Its translation is CASSRQQGGSEYEQYF. The chain combines TRBV4-1 with TRBJ2-5, with D possibly matching TRBD1 (6 bases). The J call is uncertain, as TRBJ2-7 better fits the DNA end. Germline values: CDR1 MGHRA, CDR2 YSYEKL. The CDR3 has 16 amino acids.

This rearrangement joins TRBV7-8 to TRBJ2-7; D perhaps matches TRBD2 (6 bases). V lost 5 bases, J lost 0 bases, and 20 bases lay in between. This CDR3 spans 17 amino acids. Germline V gene data show CDR1 as SGHVS and CDR2 as FQNEAQ. The CDR3 sequence is CASSPRGGVQGSYEQYF. CDR3 DNA sequence: TGTGCCAGCAGCCCGCGCGGCGGGGTTCAGGGCTCCTACGAGCAGTACTTC.

This clone was counted between two and nine times. The chain joins TRBV10-3 to TRBJ2-3; TRBD2 might be the D (5 bases). The germline CDR1 and CDR2 sequences are ENHRY and SYGVKD. V gave up 7 bases and J gave up 2 bases, with 16 bases separating them. The CDR3 contains 15 residues. The CDR3 DNA reads TGTGCCATCAATGTTCGTGCCGGGGACACAGATACGCAGTATTTT. Protein: CAINVRAGDTDTQYF.

The V and J genes are TRBV9 and TRBJ1-3; 8 nucleotides agree with TRBD1. The CDR3 sequence is 16 residues long. Germline assignment: CDR1 SGDLS and CDR2 YYNGEE. V shed 2 bases and J 1 base; nucleotides not matched to a gene: 5. For the CDR3, the DNA is TGTGCCAGCAGCGTGCAGGGGGCGTTATCTGGAAACACCATATATTTT. The encoded protein is CASSVQGALSGNTIYF.

This clone was found a few times. The chain employs TRBV6-5 and TRBJ1-5, with a weak D call TRBD1 (6 bases). There are 14 residues in the CDR3. Trimming removed 5 bases at V and 5 bases at J, with 13 bases between. Germline V CDR1 and CDR2: MNHEY, SVGAGI. CDR3 in amino acids: CASSQDSFHQPQHF. The CDR3 bases are TGTGCCAGCAGTCAGGACAGCTTCCATCAGCCCCAGCATTTT.

The chain joins TRBV10-3 to TRBJ1-2; 12 bases are a match to TRBD1. Germline CDR1 reads ENHRY; CDR2 reads SYGVKD. The CDR3 extends over 15 amino acids. V gave up 3 bases and J gave up 6 bases; unmatched junction bases: 5. The CDR3 reads CAISETGQGAHGYTF. CDR3 bases: TGTGCCATCAGTGAAACGGGACAGGGGGCGCATGGCTACACCTTC.

Details on this clone: An end of the junction does not agree with germline; a read error may underlie this. The chain employs TRBV19 and TRBJ1-5; 9 bases agree with TRBD1. The CDR3 runs to 17 residues. Germline V lookup: CDR1 LNHDA, CDR2 SQIVND (reference sequence). The CDR3 DNA reads TGTGCCAGTAGTCTGTGGCCGGGACAGGGAGGGAATCAGCCCCAGAATTTT. Its translation: CASSLWPGQGGNQPQNF.

The chain links TRBV5-1 to TRBJ2-7; possible D gene TRBD1, 5 bases. V gave up 0 bases and J gave up 4 bases, with 8 bases separating them. Germline-derived CDR1 and CDR2 are SGHRS and YFSETQ. The CDR3 length is 13 residues. CDR3 residues: CASSLGQQYEQYF. The CDR3 DNA sequence: TGCGCCAGCAGCTTGGGACAGCAATACGAGCAGTACTTC.

The chain combines TRBV5-1 with TRBJ1-1; the D gene is possibly TRBD1 (6 bases). The V gene's germline CDR1 is SGHRS and CDR2 YFSETQ. The germline V and J ends were trimmed by 4 bases and 6 bases, with 16 bases remaining between them. The CDR3 covers 14 residues. The CDR3 bases are TGCGCCAGCAGCCTGGGGCAGGGGACGGCTGAAGCTTTCTTT. This codes for CASSLGQGTAEAFF.

CDR3 loop: CASGPWTSGDTDTQYF. CDR3 coding DNA: TGTGCTAGTGGTCCCTGGACTAGCGGGGACACAGATACGCAGTATTTT. The chain couples TRBV12-5 to TRBJ2-3; 12 positions agree with TRBD2. The CDR3 length is 16 residues. Germline trimming cut 5 bases from V and 2 bases from J; bases unmatched to any gene: 5. Germline assignment: CDR1 LGHNT and CDR2 FRNRAP.

This sequence joins TRBV29-1 and TRBJ1-4; D is perhaps TRBD1 (6 bases). Germline-derived CDR1 and CDR2 are SQVTM and ANQGSEA. The CDR3 sequence is 14 residues long. V dropped 3 bases and J dropped 5 bases, with 13 bases sitting between them. The CDR3 DNA reads TGCAGCGTTGAGACAGGACTTACGAATGAAAAACTGTTTTTT. This codes for CSVETGLTNEKLFF.

The chain links TRBV18 to TRBJ1-1; D is perhaps TRBD1 (5 bases). The germline V gene encodes CDR1 KGHSH and CDR2 LQKENI. V dropped 5 bases and J dropped 8 bases, with 15 bases sitting between them. The length of the CDR3 is 13 residues. In nucleotides, the CDR3 is TGTGCCAGCTCAGAGACAGCCGACATCGAAGCTTTCTTT. Translation gives CASSETADIEAFF.

V usage is TRBV6-5 and J usage is TRBJ1-5, with 9 bases identical to TRBD1. This CDR3 spans 15 amino acids. Germline CDR1 MNHEY, CDR2 SVGAGI. V lost 2 bases and J lost 4; bases outside the gene matches: 3. CDR3: CASSYTGTGNQPQHF. For the CDR3, the DNA is TGTGCCAGCAGTTACACCGGGACAGGGAATCAGCCCCAGCATTTT.

CDR3 amino acids: CASSTGAGANVLTF. CDR3 bases: TGTGCCAGCAGTACAGGGGCTGGGGCCAACGTCCTGACTTTC. The chain joins TRBV6-5 to TRBJ2-6; TRBD1 agrees at 7 bases. The CDR3 length is 14 residues. Germline V lookup: CDR1 MNHEY, CDR2 SVGAGI. J lost 2 bases, V lost 5 bases, and 0 bases had no gene match.

This sequence joins TRBV6-5 and TRBJ1-4; D may be TRBD1 (6 bases). CDR1 is MNHEY, CDR2 SVGAGI, per germline. This CDR3 has 15 residues. V dropped 4 bases and J dropped 6 bases, with 15 bases sitting between them. In DNA form, the CDR3 reads TGTGCCAGCAGTTCCGGACAGCCTGGTGATGAAAAACTGTTTTTT. Encoded protein: CASSSGQPGDEKLFF.

The V call is TRBV7-2, the J call TRBJ2-7, with 7 bases identical to TRBD2. Germline V CDR1 and CDR2: SGHTA, FQGNSA. Unmatched junction bases numbered 11, after V lost 4 bases and J lost 2 bases. The CDR3 covers 16 residues. The CDR3 here is CASSSSVGGSPYEQYF. The DNA for the CDR3 is TGTGCCAGCAGCTCTTCGGTTGGCGGGAGTCCCTACGAGCAGTACTTC.

V gene TRBV7-2 combines with J gene TRBJ2-3; the match to TRBD2 covers 8 bases. The CDR3 runs to 14 residues. The V gene end was trimmed by 3 bases and the J gene end by 4 bases; junction bases not matched to a gene: 3. Germline V CDR1 and CDR2: SGHTA, FQGNSA. The CDR3: CASSFRGGADTQYF. CDR3 coding DNA: TGTGCCAGCAGCTTTCGGGGGGGTGCAGATACGCAGTATTTT.

A note on this clone: Its ends do not fully match the called genes, so a read error is possible. This chain connects TRBV10-3 to TRBJ1-1, with 7 bases matching TRBD1. The germline V gene encodes CDR1 ENHRY and CDR2 SYGVKD. This CDR3 comprises 13 residues. The CDR3 DNA is TGTGTCATCACTCCTCAGGGGGACACTGAAGCTTTCTTT. Its translation is CVITPQGDTEAFF.

The rearrangement joins TRBV28 to TRBJ1-2; D is possibly TRBD1 (6 bases). Deletions cut 4 bases from V and 8 bases from J, with 20 bases between. Per germline, CDR1 MDHEN and CDR2 SYDVKM. This CDR3 region has 15 residues. CDR3 in DNA: TGTGCCAGCAGTTCCCCGGGAACAGGGAGGGGGGGCTACACCTTC. This codes for CASSSPGTGRGGYTF.

The chain joins TRBV19 to TRBJ2-1; 9 nucleotides line up with TRBD2. The CDR3 is 16 residues long. Germline trimming cut 4 bases from V and 6 bases from J; bases unmatched to any gene: 10. Germline lookup yields CDR1 LNHDA and CDR2 SQIVND (reference sequence). The CDR3 bases are TGTGCCAGTAGTACAGCCGGGACTAGCAATCCCAATGAGCAGTTCTTC. This encodes CASSTAGTSNPNEQFF.

This clone has more than one count but fewer than ten. The CDR3 nucleotides read TGTGCCAGCAGCTTAGGATCGGGGTACCAAGAGACCCAGTACTTC. This encodes CASSLGSGYQETQYF. The chain employs TRBV11-1 and TRBJ2-5; D may be TRBD2 (5 bases). CDR1 and CDR2 from the germline V gene are SGHAT and FQDESV (reference sequence). The CDR3 is 15 residues long. V was clipped by 1 base and J by 0 bases, with 9 bases between them.

This CDR3 is CASSLQGSSYEQYF. The CDR3 coding sequence is TGTGCCAGCAGCTTGCAGGGGAGCTCCTACGAGCAGTACTTC. This chain links TRBV5-4 with TRBJ2-7; tentative D call: TRBD1 (6 bases). V was cut by 1 base and J by 0 bases, with 8 bases left in between. The CDR3 consists of 14 residues. Germline V gives CDR1 SGHNT, CDR2 YYREEE (reference sequence).

The chain couples TRBV6-6 to TRBJ1-5, with D uncertain. V dropped 6 bases and J dropped 7 bases, with 16 bases sitting between them. This CDR3 spans 14 amino acids. Germline V lookup: CDR1 MNHNY, CDR2 SVGAGI (reference sequence). CDR3: CASSPWAGSQPQHF. CDR3 nucleotides: TGTGCCAGCAGCCCCTGGGCGGGGTCCCAGCCCCAGCATTTT.

This clone has more than one count but fewer than ten. The CDR3 region has the DNA TGTGCCAGCAGCGGGGGGACAGGGAGCAATCAGCCCCAGCATTTT. This encodes CASSGGTGSNQPQHF. The V and J genes are TRBV5-6 and TRBJ1-5, with TRBD1 matching 9 bases. Trimming took 4 bases from V and 1 from J; bases not matched to a gene: 3. There are 15 residues in the CDR3. CDR1 is SGHDT, CDR2 YYEEEE, per germline. The full variable domain, with the rest looked up from reference TRBV5-6 and TRBJ1-5, is DAGVTQSPTHLIKTRGQQVTLRCSPKSGHDTVSWYQQALGQGPQFIFQYYEEEERQRGNFPDRFSGHQFPNYSSELNVNALLLGDSALYLCASSGGTGSNQPQHFGDGTRLSIL.

V is TRBV5-1 and J is TRBJ2-3; D is perhaps TRBD1 (5 bases). The germline CDR1 and CDR2 sequences are SGHRS and YFSETQ. V lost 0 bases, J lost 5 bases, and 19 bases lay in between. The CDR3 runs to 17 residues. The CDR3 sequence: CASSLAMGRVLGDTQYF. The CDR3 DNA sequence: TGCGCCAGCAGCTTGGCCATGGGCAGGGTGTTAGGAGATACGCAGTATTTT.